This T cell receptor (beta chain) was profiled in a study of CD8 T cells in Susac syndrome (dated by TCRdb to about 2019). Broadly, across the study: The study used repertoire sequencing to test whether antigen drove CD8+ T cell activation and differentiation in Susac syndrome. CD8+ T cell repertoire clonality was compared between some 13 healthy donors, around 14 Susac syndrome patients and roughly 15 multiple sclerosis patients. The paper as a whole reports these results and caveats: The TCR sequencing and HLA analysis was acknowledged to have included a relatively small number of individuals.

A note on this clonotype: Its antigen is unknown. No much larger clonotype is one base removed from it; base qualities were not supplied.

RNA was extracted using the RNeasy kit, and about 0.45 to 1 ug of the RNA was reverse transcribed with random hexamers. The immunoSEQ multiplex PCR assay, which covers 54 Vbeta and 13 Jbeta segments, was used to amplify TCR beta CDR3 regions. Bias from PCR amplification was corrected by using a synthetic template baseline for primer optimization and for computational correction. Per the authors' processing: Only productive sequences were kept, with reads annotated to V, D and J genes according to IMGT and analyzed in immunoSEQ Analyzer. Clonality was calculated as one minus the Shannon entropy normalized by log2 of the number of productive unique sequences. Public and private clones were assessed among the 100 most prevalent clones of each patient and control. Clones were defined as Susac-specific when absent from the healthy and MS cohorts, from about 1,100 published viral clones and from other ImmuneACCESS disease sequences. TCRdb reprocessed the public reads (quality trimming at Q25 with fastp, clone calling with MiXCR) and kept in-frame beta chains. CDR3 protein duplicates are merged, each entry listing the most common genes and DNA. The V and J calls here are based on TCRdb, not the publication. Across this sample there are 150,000 to 200,000 distinct CDR3 sequences, with approximately 96% seen only once. The ten most abundant clones make up 0.15% to 0.2% of the sample.

Peripheral blood CD8+ and CD4+ T cells from healthy donors, Susac syndrome patients and multiple sclerosis patients were profiled by high-throughput TCR beta sequencing. The multiple sclerosis controls were treatment-naive patients who had stable or active relapsing-remitting disease and met the revised McDonald criteria. Bulk CD8+ and CD4+ T cells were purified magnetically by negative isolation, whereas CD8+ TEMRA cells were enriched by FACS. Blood was collected in EDTA tubes and processed within 24 hours, with PBMCs isolated through density gradient centrifugation. PBMCs destined for TCR sequencing were cryopreserved in liquid nitrogen and later thawed in a 37 °C water bath. The sorted or isolated CD4+, CD8+ and CD8+ TEMRA cells had a purity of 90% or higher. Specimen: CD8+ T cells from PBMCs. This TCR came from a human donor with multiple sclerosis.

This receptor carries the CDR3 CASRRGPEAFF. The sequenced DNA is TGTGCCAGCAGGCGTGGCCCTGAAGCTTTCTTT. The sequence joins TRBV13 to TRBJ1-1; no D segment can be confidently identified. The germline V gene (reference sequence) sets CDR1 to PRHDT and CDR2 to FYEKMQ. The V end loses 6 bases and the J end loses 6 bases, and a stretch of 8 bases separates them. The CDR3 contains 11 residues, cysteine and phenylalanine counted. Of the read, only the CDR3 DNA is kept; its 33 bases are in frame from base 1.